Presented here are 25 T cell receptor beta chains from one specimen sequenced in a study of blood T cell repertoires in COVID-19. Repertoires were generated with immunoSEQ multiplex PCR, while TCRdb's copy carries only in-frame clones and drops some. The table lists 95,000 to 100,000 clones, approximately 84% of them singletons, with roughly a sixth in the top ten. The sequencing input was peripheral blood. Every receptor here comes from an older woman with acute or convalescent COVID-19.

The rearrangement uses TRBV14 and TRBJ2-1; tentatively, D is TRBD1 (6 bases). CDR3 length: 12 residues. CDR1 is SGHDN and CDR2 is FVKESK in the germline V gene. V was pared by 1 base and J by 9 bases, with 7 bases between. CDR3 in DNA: TGTGCCAGCAGCCAAGGGGACATTGAGCAGTTCTTC. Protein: CASSQGDIEQFF.

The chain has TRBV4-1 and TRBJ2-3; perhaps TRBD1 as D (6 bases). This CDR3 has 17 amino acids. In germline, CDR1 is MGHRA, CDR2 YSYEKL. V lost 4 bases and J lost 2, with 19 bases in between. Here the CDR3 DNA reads TGCGCCAGCAGCCCCGCTCCGGCAGGGGCGAACACAGATACGCAGTATTTT. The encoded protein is CASSPAPAGANTDTQYF.

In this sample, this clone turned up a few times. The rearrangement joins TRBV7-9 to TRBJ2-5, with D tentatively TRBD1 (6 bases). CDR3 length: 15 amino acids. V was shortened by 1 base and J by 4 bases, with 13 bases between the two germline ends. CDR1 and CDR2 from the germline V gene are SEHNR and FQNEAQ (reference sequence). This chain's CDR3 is CASSLVTGFLETQYF. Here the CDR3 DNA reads TGTGCCAGCAGCTTAGTAACAGGGTTTTTAGAGACCCAGTACTTC. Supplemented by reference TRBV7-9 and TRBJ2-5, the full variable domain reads DTGVSQNPRHKITKRGQNVTFRCDPISEHNRLYWYRQTLGQGPEFLTYFQNEAQLEKSRLLSDRFSAERPKGSFSTLEIQRTEQGDSAMYLCASSLVTGFLETQYFGPGTRLLVL.

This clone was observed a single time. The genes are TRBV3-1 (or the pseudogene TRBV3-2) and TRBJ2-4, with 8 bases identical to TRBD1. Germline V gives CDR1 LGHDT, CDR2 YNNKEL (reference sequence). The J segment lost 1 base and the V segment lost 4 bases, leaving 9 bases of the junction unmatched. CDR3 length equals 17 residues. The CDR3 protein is CASSLSPTGVAKNIQYF. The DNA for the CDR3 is TGTGCCAGCAGCCTCTCCCCGACAGGGGTGGCCAAAAACATTCAGTACTTC.

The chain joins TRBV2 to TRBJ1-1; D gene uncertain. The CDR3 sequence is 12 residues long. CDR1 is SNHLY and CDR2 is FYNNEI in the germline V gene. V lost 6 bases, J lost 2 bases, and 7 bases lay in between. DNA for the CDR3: TGTGCCAGCAGAACGGTTAACACTGAAGCTTTCTTT. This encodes CASRTVNTEAFF.

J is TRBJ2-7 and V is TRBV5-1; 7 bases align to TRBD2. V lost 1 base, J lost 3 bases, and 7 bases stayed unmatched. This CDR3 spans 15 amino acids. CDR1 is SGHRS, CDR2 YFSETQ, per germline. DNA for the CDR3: TGCGCCAGCAGCTTGACCCCGGGACTAAGCTACGAGCAGTACTTC. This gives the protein CASSLTPGLSYEQYF.

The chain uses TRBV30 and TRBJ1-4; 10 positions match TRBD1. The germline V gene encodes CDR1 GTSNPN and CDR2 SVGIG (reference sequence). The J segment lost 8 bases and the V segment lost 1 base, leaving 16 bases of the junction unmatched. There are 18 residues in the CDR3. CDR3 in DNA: TGTGCCTGGAGTGGTCCGGGGGACAGGGGCCCGGGAGAAGAAAAACTGTTTTTT. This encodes CAWSGPGDRGPGEEKLFF.

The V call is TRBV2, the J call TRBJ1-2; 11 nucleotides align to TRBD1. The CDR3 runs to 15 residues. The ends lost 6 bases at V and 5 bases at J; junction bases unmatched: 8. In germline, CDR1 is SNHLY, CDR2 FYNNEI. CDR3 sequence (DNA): TGTGCCAGCAGCAAGGACAGGGGGCGCGGGTATGGCTACACCTTC. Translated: CASSKDRGRGYGYTF. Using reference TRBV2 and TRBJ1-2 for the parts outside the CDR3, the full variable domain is EPEVTQTPSHQVTQMGQEVILRCVPISNHLYFYWYRQILGQKVEFLVSFYNNEISEKSEIFDDQFSVERPDGSNFTLKIRSTKLEDSAMYFCASSKDRGRGYGYTFGSGTRLTVV.

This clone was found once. CDR3 nucleotides: TGTGCCAGCAGCTTGCCGGGGGGACACGAGCAGTTCTTC. Its translation: CASSLPGGHEQFF. The chain carries TRBV11-2 and TRBJ2-1; tentatively, D is TRBD2 (7 bases). The CDR3 is 13 amino acids. Trimming shortened V by 3 bases and J by 10 bases, and 13 bases separated the two germline ends. Germline CDR1 and CDR2: SGHAT and FQNNGV.

The CDR3 is CASSFRGSGNTIYF. CDR3 coding DNA: TGTGCCAGCAGCTTTCGGGGATCTGGAAACACCATATATTTT. The chain couples TRBV13 to TRBJ1-3, with no clear D. CDR3 length: 14 residues. CDR1 PRHDT and CDR2 FYEKMQ come from the germline V gene (reference sequence). Between the trimmed V and J ends, which lost 3 bases and 1 base, there was a span of 7 bases.

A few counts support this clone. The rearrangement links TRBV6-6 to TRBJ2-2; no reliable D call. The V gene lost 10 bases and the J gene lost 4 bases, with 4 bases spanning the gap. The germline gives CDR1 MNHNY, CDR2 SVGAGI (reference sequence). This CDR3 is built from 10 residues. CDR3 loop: CATGTGELFF. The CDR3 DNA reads TGTGCCACCGGCACCGGGGAGCTGTTTTTT.

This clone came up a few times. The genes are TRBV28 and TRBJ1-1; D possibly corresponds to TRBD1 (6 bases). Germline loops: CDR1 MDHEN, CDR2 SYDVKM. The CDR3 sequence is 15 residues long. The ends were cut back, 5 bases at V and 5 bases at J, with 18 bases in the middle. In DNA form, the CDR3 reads TGTGCCAGCAGTCTCGGACGGATGAGGGGGACTGAAGCTTTCTTT. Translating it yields CASSLGRMRGTEAFF.

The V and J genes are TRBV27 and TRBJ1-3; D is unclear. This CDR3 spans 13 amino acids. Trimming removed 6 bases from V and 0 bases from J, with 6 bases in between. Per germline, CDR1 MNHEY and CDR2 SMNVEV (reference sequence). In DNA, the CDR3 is TGTGCCAGCAGACAGAACTCTGGAAACACCATATATTTT. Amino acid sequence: CASRQNSGNTIYF.

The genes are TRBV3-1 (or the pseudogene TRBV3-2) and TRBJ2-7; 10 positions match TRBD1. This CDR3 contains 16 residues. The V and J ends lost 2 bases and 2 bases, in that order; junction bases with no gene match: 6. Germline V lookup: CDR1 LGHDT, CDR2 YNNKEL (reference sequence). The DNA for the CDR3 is TGTGCCAGCAGCCAACGCCGGGACAGGGGCCCCTACGAGCAGTACTTC. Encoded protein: CASSQRRDRGPYEQYF.

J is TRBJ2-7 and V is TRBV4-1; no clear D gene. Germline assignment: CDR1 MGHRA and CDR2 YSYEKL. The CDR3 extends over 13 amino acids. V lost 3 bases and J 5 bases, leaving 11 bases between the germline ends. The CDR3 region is CASSQALPDEQYF. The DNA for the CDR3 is TGCGCCAGCAGCCAGGCCCTGCCAGACGAGCAGTACTTC.

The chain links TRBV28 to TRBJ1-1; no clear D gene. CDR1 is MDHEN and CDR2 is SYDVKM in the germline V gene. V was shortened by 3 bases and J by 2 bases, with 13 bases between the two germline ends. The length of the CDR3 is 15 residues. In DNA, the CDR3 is TGTGCCAGCAGTTTTCTGGGCTCAAAAAACACTGAAGCTTTCTTT. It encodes CASSFLGSKNTEAFF.

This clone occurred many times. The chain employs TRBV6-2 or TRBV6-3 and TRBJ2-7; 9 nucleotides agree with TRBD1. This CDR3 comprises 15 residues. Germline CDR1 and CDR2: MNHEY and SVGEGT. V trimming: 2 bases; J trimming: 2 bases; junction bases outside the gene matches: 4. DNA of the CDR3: TGTGCCAGCAGTTACCGAGACAGGGGGACCTACGAGCAGTACTTC. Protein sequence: CASSYRDRGTYEQYF.

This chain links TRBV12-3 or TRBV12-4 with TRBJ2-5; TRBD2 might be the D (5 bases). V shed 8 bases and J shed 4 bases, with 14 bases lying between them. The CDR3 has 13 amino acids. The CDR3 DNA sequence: TGTGCCAGCGGGAGCTATATCGGAGAGACCCAGTACTTC. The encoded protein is CASGSYIGETQYF.

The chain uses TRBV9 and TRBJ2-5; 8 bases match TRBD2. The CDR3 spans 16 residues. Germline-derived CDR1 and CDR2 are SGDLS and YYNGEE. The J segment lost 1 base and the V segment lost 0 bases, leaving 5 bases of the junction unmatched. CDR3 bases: TGTGCCAGCAGCGTAGGGGGTAGCGGGGCCCAAGAGACCCAGTACTTC. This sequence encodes CASSVGGSGAQETQYF.

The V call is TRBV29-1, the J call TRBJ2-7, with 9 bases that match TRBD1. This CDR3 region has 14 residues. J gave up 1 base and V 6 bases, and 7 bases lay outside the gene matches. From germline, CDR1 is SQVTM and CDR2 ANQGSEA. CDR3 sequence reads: CSVGRGQGSYEQYF. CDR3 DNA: TGCAGCGTCGGCCGGGGACAGGGTTCCTACGAGCAGTACTTC.

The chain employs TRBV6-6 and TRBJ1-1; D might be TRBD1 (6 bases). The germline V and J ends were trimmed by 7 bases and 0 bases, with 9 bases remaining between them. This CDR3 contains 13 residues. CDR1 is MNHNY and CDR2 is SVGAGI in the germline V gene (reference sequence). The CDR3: CASTQGMNTEAFF. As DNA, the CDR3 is TGTGCCAGCACCCAGGGGATGAACACTGAAGCTTTCTTT.

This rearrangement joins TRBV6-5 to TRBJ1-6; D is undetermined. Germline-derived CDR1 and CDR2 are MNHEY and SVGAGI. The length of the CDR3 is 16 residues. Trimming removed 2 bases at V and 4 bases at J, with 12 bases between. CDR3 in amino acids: CASSYMRTRYNSPLHF. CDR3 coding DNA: TGTGCCAGCAGTTACATGCGAACCCGATATAATTCACCCCTCCACTTT.

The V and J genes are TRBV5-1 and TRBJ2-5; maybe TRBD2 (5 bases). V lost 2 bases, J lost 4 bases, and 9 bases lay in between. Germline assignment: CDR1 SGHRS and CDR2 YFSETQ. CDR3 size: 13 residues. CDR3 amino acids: CASSFGLRETQYF. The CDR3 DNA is TGCGCCAGCAGCTTTGGACTTAGAGAGACCCAGTACTTC. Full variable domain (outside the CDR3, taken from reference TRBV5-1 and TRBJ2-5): KAGVTQTPRYLIKTRGQQVTLSCSPISGHRSVSWYQQTPGQGLQFLFEYFSETQRNKGNFPGRFSGRQFSNSRSEMNVSTLELGDSALYLCASSFGLRETQYFGPGTRLLVL.

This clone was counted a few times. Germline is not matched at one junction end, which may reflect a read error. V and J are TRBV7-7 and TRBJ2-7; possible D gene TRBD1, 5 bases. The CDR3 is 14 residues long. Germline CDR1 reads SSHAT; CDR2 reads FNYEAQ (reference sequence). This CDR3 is CASSLTAGNNEQYF. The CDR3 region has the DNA TGTGCTAGCAGCTTGACGGCAGGGAACAACGAGCAGTACTTC.

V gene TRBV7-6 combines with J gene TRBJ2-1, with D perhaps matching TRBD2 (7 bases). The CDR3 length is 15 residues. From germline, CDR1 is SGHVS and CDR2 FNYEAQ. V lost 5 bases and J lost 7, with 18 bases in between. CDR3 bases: TGTGCCAGCAGCCCACAGGGAGGGTTTAAGAATGAGCAGTTCTTC. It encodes CASSPQGGFKNEQFF.